Described below is a single T cell receptor beta chain sequence and its context. Germline loops: CDR1 SNHLY, CDR2 FYNNEI. The CDR3 spans 14 residues. Deletions cut 7 bases from V and 5 bases from J, with 15 bases between. These data come from a study of OX40 agonist ivuxolimab in advanced cancers. Study background: Six ivuxolimab dose levels, 0.01 to 10 mg/kg, were given intravenously every 2 weeks. Allowance was made for prior anti-PD-1, anti-PD-L1 or anti-CTLA-4 therapy, and about 44% had some. Partial responses were achieved by three patients, one with hepatocellular carcinoma and two with cutaneous melanoma.

The timepoints at which blood was sampled were baseline, cycle 4 day 1, and cycle 7 day 1. TCRdb keeps only in-frame clones here, not all; method: immunoSEQ multiplex PCR. Of approximately 21,000 clones in the sample, 70% to 85% were seen once. The source is an adult with an advanced solid tumor such as melanoma, head and neck, liver or kidney cancer. Sample: CD4+ or CD8+ T cells sorted from blood, taken in a trial of the OX40 agonist ivuxolimab. The V and J genes are TRBV2 and TRBJ2-1, with D possibly matching TRBD1 (5 bases). CDR3 loop: CASILPIGDNEQFF. CDR3 DNA: TGTGCCAGCATCTTGCCAATAGGGGACAATGAGCAGTTCTTC.